This TCR beta chain was captured in a study of control samples from healthy donors and cancer patients (TCRdb year 2020). V drops 6 bases and J drops 1 base, leaving 28 bases in between. CDR1 and CDR2 are drawn from the germline V gene: SQVTM, ANQGSEA. Counted from cysteine to phenylalanine, this CDR3 has 18 amino acids. The read is trimmed to its CDR3 DNA, 54 bases read in frame from base 1. Libraries were constructed by the immunoSEQ multiplex PCR assay. TCRdb holds this immuneACCESS table with in-frame rearrangements only. Some clones are missing; in checked studies, unresolved V genes explain under half, and the rest has no known cause. In all, the sample holds about 120,000 clones, and approximately 89% of those were seen once. 7.8% of the sample rests with the top ten. Note on this clone: Its antigen specificity is not known. Base qualities are missing; no much larger clone stands one base away.

Specimen: blood. The rearranged segments are TRBV29-1 and TRBJ2-7; the D gene remains uncertain. This TCR was recovered from a woman aged 18-35 years in good health. The CDR3 reads as follows: CSVGFRRIRHHQSYEQYF. At the DNA level, the sequence is TGCAGCGTGGGGTTCCGGAGAATCAGGCACCACCAGTCCTACGAGCAGTACTTC.